The TCR beta chain under discussion was sequenced for a study of beta chain features in type 1 diabetes. Overall study context: Examined across all samples were almost 110 million sorted cells. General study findings and limits: Short templates might get an advantage during PCR, and this would be equal in patients and controls. Moderate but significant shortening of TCRB CDR3s was recorded in all four CD4+ subsets from Type 1 diabetes patients.

This clone was detected a few times. Its target is not known. V was shortened by 4 bases and J by 0 bases, with 14 bases between the two germline ends. CDR3 length equals 15 residues. Germline loops: CDR1 SGHRS, CDR2 YFSETQ. Markers CD45RO/CCR7/CD25/CD127/CD95/CD27 served to sort CD4+ naive, central memory, regulatory and stem cell-like memory cells. Isolated RNA was reverse transcribed in full, so expressed TCRB transcripts were sequenced. Sequencing was performed with immunoSEQ multiplex PCR; in TCRdb, only in-frame clones are kept and a portion is missing. The sample carries 250,000 to 300,000 clones, roughly 24% recorded once.

J is TRBJ2-7 and V is TRBV5-1; maybe TRBD1 (5 bases). Material: naive CD4+ T cells from blood. The TCR comes from a woman aged 30 to 39 with type 1 diabetes. The CDR3 region has the DNA TGCGCCAGCAGCCCTGACAGCCCTAGCTCCTACGAGCAGTACTTC. Encoded protein: CASSPDSPSSYEQYF.